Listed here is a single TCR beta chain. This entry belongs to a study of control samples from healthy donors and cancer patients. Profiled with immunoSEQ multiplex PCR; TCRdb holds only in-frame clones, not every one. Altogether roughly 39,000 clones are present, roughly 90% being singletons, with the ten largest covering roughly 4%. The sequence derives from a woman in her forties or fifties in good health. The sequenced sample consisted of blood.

The CDR3 sequence: CASSVSGQGNYGYTF. As DNA, the CDR3 is TGCGCCAGCAGCGTTTCGGGACAGGGCAACTATGGCTACACCTTC. This rearrangement joins TRBV5-1 to TRBJ1-2, with 9 bases identical to TRBD1. V was clipped by 4 bases and J by 2 bases; unmatched bases: 6. Germline CDR1 reads SGHRS; CDR2 reads YFSETQ. This CDR3 has 15 amino acids.